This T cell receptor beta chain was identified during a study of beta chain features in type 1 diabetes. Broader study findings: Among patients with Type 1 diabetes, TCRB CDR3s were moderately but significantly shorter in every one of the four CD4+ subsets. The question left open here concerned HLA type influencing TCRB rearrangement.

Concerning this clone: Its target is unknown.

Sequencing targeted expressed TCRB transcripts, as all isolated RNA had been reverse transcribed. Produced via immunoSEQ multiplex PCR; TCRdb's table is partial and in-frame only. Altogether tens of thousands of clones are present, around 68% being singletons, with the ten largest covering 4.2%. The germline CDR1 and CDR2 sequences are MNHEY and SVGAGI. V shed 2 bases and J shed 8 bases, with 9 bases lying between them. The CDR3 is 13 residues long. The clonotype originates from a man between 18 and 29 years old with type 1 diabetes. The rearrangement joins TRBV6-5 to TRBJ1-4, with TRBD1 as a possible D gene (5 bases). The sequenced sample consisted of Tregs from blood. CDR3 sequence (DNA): TGTGCCAGCAGTTACCTTGGGGGGGAAAAACTGTTTTTT. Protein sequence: CASSYLGGEKLFF.